This T cell receptor (beta chain) came from a study of neoadjuvant anti-PD-1 for oral cavity cancer. Looking at the study overall: Around day 43, patients without progression received a fourth nivolumab dose before surgery. Study-wide findings and caveats: Higher pretreatment blood Treg/Th17 ratios correlated with higher pretreatment blood and lower post-treatment tumor TCRbeta clonality.

The CDR3 sequence is 14 residues long. Germline CDR1 and CDR2: MNHEY and SMNVEV (reference sequence). V was clipped by 3 bases and J by 1 base, with 9 bases between them. Measured with immunoSEQ multiplex PCR; TCRdb has only the in-frame clones, and not every one. Seen here are roughly 15,000 clones, under 65% observed once, and the top ten hold approximately 2.4%. Notes on this clone: Antigen unknown.

The chain combines TRBV27 with TRBJ1-1, with D uncertain. Here the sequenced sample was PBMCs, taken before nivolumab (anti-PD-1) treatment. The source of this sequence is a person aged 35 to 85 with oral cavity squamous cell carcinoma. CDR3 amino acids: CASSFRVRNTEAFF. CDR3 nucleotide sequence: TGTGCCAGCAGTTTCCGGGTGAGGAACACTGAAGCTTTCTTT.